These T cell receptor beta chains were read from a single sample in a study of T cell repertoires in cytomegalovirus infection. Antigens for these TCRs are unknown. TCRdb processed the reads anew with MiXCR; each CDR3 protein has one entry. Of 46,000 or so distinct CDR3 sequences in the sample, approximately 20% were seen once. Sequencing used PBMCs, sequenced either directly or after in vitro stimulation (not recorded which). Receptors were obtained from a human donor in good health (CMV status not recorded). Some clones in this sample may be carry-over from other donors' samples. The CDR3 runs from the conserved cysteine through the conserved F or W. The D gene is left open where the match is weak. Where a row states a size, it is once, few, many or the class of an expanded clone; other rows omit it.

TRBD2	TRBV4-3	TRBJ2-4	NA	CASSQLAGKDIQYF	TGCGCCAGCAGCCAACTAGCGGGAAAGGACATTCAGTACTTC
TRBD2	TRBV6-2/TRBV6-3	TRBJ2-5	few	CASSYSIAGVGETQYF	TGTGCCAGCAGTTACTCGATAGCGGGAGTAGGCGAGACCCAGTACTTC
NA	TRBV29-1	TRBJ2-3	NA	CSVTPSSTQYF	TGCAGCGTTACCCCATCAAGTACGCAGTATTTT
TRBD1	TRBV27	TRBJ2-3	NA	CASTSSGQSRDTQYF	TGTGCCAGCACCTCTTCGGGACAGAGTCGGGATACGCAGTATTTT
NA	TRBV5-4	TRBJ2-7	few	CASSLVRGGYYEQYF	TGTGCCAGCAGCTTGGTGAGGGGGGGGTACTACGAGCAGTACTTC
TRBD1	TRBV6-4	TRBJ2-2	few	CASSDGDRDTGELFF	TGTGCCAGCAGTGACGGGGACAGGGACACCGGGGAGCTGTTTTTT
NA	TRBV19	TRBJ1-1	many	CASSIGTATEAFF	TGTGCCAGTAGTATAGGGACAGCCACTGAAGCTTTCTTT
TRBD1	TRBV11-2	TRBJ1-5	NA	CASSSIGTGGGNQPQHF	TGTGCCAGCAGCTCGATCGGGACAGGGGGTGGAAATCAGCCCCAGCATTTT
NA	TRBV27	TRBJ2-7	few	CASSLSGEALPLF	TGTGCCAGCAGTTTAAGTGGGGAGGCCTTACCCTTATTC
TRBD2	TRBV5-6	TRBJ2-7	NA	CASSFTGGIYEQYF	TGTGCCAGCAGCTTCACGGGGGGTATTTACGAGCAGTACTTC
NA	TRBV15	TRBJ2-7	few	CATSPAGILSYEQYF	TGTGCCACCTCACCGGCGGGGATCCTGTCCTACGAGCAGTACTTC
TRBD1	TRBV11-2	TRBJ1-2	few	CASSLELGTVISGGYTF	TGTGCCAGCAGCTTAGAGTTGGGGACAGTTATATCTGGCGGCTACACCTTC
NA	TRBV12-5	TRBJ1-3	NA	CASGEGSSSGNTIYF	TGTGCTAGTGGGGAAGGAAGCTCCTCTGGAAACACCATATATTTT
TRBD2	TRBV11-2	TRBJ2-7	many	CASSLGRASGSYEQYF	TGTGCCAGCAGCTTAGGGAGGGCTAGCGGGTCCTACGAGCAGTACTTC
NA	TRBV10-3	TRBJ1-2	many	CAIRSGGDYGYTF	TGTGCCATCAGAAGCGGGGGAGACTATGGCTACACCTTC
NA	TRBV2	TRBJ2-5	few	CASSNRAQETQYF	TGTGCCAGCAGTAACAGGGCCCAAGAGACCCAGTACTTC
NA	TRBV6-1	TRBJ2-1	NA	CASSESGEGEQFF	TGTGCCAGCAGTGAATCAGGCGAAGGTGAGCAGTTCTTC
NA	TRBV18	TRBJ2-7	NA	CASSPRTLSEQYF	TGTGCCAGCTCACCACGGACCCTTTCCGAGCAGTACTTC
NA	TRBV19	TRBJ2-2	NA	CASSLSGAGELFF	TGTGCCAGTAGTCTGTCGGGGGCCGGGGAGCTGTTTTTT
NA	TRBV2	TRBJ2-2	NA	CASSVGRQGELFF	TGTGCCAGCAGTGTCGGGCGACAGGGGGAGCTGTTTTTT
TRBD1	TRBV12-3/TRBV12-4	TRBJ1-5	many	CASNRQGDQPQHF	TGTGCCAGCAACAGACAGGGGGACCAGCCCCAGCATTTT
TRBD1	TRBV5-1	TRBJ1-3	NA	CASSRTGAGNTIYF	TGCGCCAGCAGCCGAACAGGGGCTGGAAACACCATATATTTT
NA	TRBV20-1	TRBJ2-5	few	CSATLAVQETQYF	TGCAGTGCTACCCTTGCGGTGCAAGAGACCCAGTACTTC
NA	TRBV18	TRBJ2-5	few	CASSPPSRAMETQYF	TGTGCCAGCTCACCACCGTCTAGGGCCATGGAGACCCAGTACTTC
TRBD2	TRBV6-5	TRBJ2-5	NA	CANSPSSGRGGTQYF	TGTGCCAACAGCCCCTCTAGCGGGAGGGGAGGGACCCAGTACTTC
NA	TRBV4-1	TRBJ1-2	NA	CASSLTGPGYYGYTF	TGCGCCAGCAGCCTCACCGGCCCTGGATACTATGGCTACACCTTC
NA	TRBV27	TRBJ1-2	NA	CASSPLLRTGGYTF	TGTGCCAGCAGTCCCCTCCTAAGGACGGGAGGCTACACCTTC
NA	TRBV7-2	TRBJ2-2	many	CASSLEGVAGELFF	TGTGCCAGCAGCTTGGAGGGGGTGGCCGGGGAGCTGTTTTTT
NA	TRBV18	TRBJ2-2	many	CASSPQTESGTGELFF	TGTGCCAGCTCACCCCAGACGGAGTCCGGGACCGGGGAGCTGTTTTTT
TRBD2	TRBV7-2	TRBJ2-5	few	CASSILAGRYQETQYF	TGTGCCAGCAGCATATTAGCGGGGCGGTACCAAGAGACCCAGTACTTC
TRBD2	TRBV20-1	TRBJ2-3	few	CSAPTSGVTDTQYF	TGCAGTGCTCCGACTAGCGGGGTCACAGATACGCAGTATTTT
TRBD1	TRBV7-2	TRBJ1-5	NA	CASSPGGGQQNQPQHF	TGTGCCAGCAGCCCCGGAGGGGGACAGCAAAATCAGCCCCAGCATTTT
NA	TRBV12-3/TRBV12-4	TRBJ1-2	many	CASRRYREFGYTF	TGTGCCAGCAGACGATACAGGGAGTTTGGCTACACCTTC
TRBD2	TRBV19	TRBJ2-1	many	CASSIEGGLAAYNEQFF	TGTGCCAGTAGTATAGAGGGGGGACTAGCGGCCTACAATGAGCAGTTCTTC
NA	TRBV29-1	TRBJ2-7	once	CSVDHTGEGAYEQYF	TGCAGCGTTGACCACACAGGGGAGGGGGCCTACGAGCAGTACTTC
NA	TRBV2	TRBJ2-1	NA	CASLGAEITYNEQFF	TGTGCCAGCCTGGGGGCAGAAATAACCTACAATGAGCAGTTCTTC
NA	TRBV20-1	TRBJ2-3	NA	CSASGGHSDTQYF	TGCAGTGCATCGGGGGGCCATTCGGATACGCAGTATTTT
TRBD1	TRBV28	TRBJ2-5	many	CASTKEGGQRETQYF	TGTGCCAGCACCAAGGAAGGGGGCCAACGGGAGACCCAGTACTTC
NA	TRBV4-2	TRBJ1-2	NA	CASSQVIMGSKTSNYGYTF	TGTGCCAGCAGCCAAGTTATTATGGGCAGCAAGACCTCTAACTATGGCTACACCTTC
NA	TRBV12-5	TRBJ1-1	NA	CASGLASRSDTKAFF	TGTGCTAGTGGTTTGGCCTCCCGCAGCGATACTAAAGCTTTCTTT
NA	TRBV7-2	TRBJ1-3	NA	CASSLGVSGNTIYF	TGTGCCAGCAGCTTGGGAGTCTCTGGAAACACCATATATTTT
NA	TRBV12-3/TRBV12-4	TRBJ1-1	NA	CASSLSVTEAFF	TGTGCCAGCAGTTTATCGGTCACTGAAGCTTTCTTT
TRBD2	TRBV7-3	TRBJ2-1	NA	CASSLIGASGGVHEQFF	TGTGCCAGCAGCTTAATAGGGGCTAGCGGGGGGGTCCATGAGCAGTTCTTC
TRBD1	TRBV7-9	TRBJ1-1	many	CASSRISGQTMNTEAFF	TGTGCCAGCAGCCGGATCTCGGGACAGACAATGAACACTGAAGCTTTCTTT
NA	TRBV20-1	TRBJ2-3	NA	CSAGLGVPDTQYF	TGCAGTGCCGGATTGGGGGTACCAGATACGCAGTATTTT
NA	TRBV28	TRBJ2-2	many	CASRSERRGNTGELFF	TGTGCCAGCAGGAGTGAACGACGGGGGAACACCGGGGAGCTGTTTTTT